This passage covers 15 T cell receptor beta chains from one sample sequenced in a study of blood T cell repertoires in COVID-19. Method: immunoSEQ multiplex PCR; TCRdb's copy keeps in-frame clones and lacks some. The sample gives about 140,000 clones, around four fifths of which show up once; roughly 4.9% is in the top ten. Sequenced sample: PBMCs or T cells enriched from blood (not recorded which). These receptors came from a man between 65 and 85 years old who had been exposed to COVID-19.

The gene calls are TRBV27 and TRBJ2-5, with 9 bases matching TRBD2. The junction had 6 bases not matched to a gene; V was cut back by 2 bases and J by 5 bases. The CDR3 runs 15 residues. Germline V CDR1 and CDR2: MNHEY, SMNVEV (reference sequence). This CDR3 reads CASSLAGGPWETQYF. CDR3 nucleotide sequence: TGTGCCAGCAGTTTAGCGGGGGGGCCATGGGAGACCCAGTACTTC.

This chain connects TRBV11-2 to TRBJ2-3, with D unresolved. Germline V gene data show CDR1 as SGHAT and CDR2 as FQNNGV. Deletions cut 0 bases from V and 0 bases from J, with 4 bases between. The length of the CDR3 is 14 residues. The CDR3 sequence: CASSLDPSTDTQYF. The CDR3 bases are TGTGCCAGCAGCTTAGATCCGAGCACAGATACGCAGTATTTT.

The V call is TRBV28, the J call TRBJ2-1, with TRBD1 matching over 10 bases. J lost 5 bases, V lost 6 bases, and 4 bases had no gene match. The CDR3 runs 14 residues. Germline V gene sequence: CDR1 MDHEN, CDR2 SYDVKM. The CDR3 region has the DNA TGTGCCAGCAGACGGACAGGGGGGAACAATGAGCAGTTCTTC. Protein: CASRRTGGNNEQFF.

This chain uses TRBV28 with TRBJ2-1; D is perhaps TRBD1 (5 bases). V gave up 5 bases and J gave up 6 bases, with 14 bases separating them. The CDR3 totals 14 residues. CDR1 and CDR2 from the germline V gene are MDHEN and SYDVKM. The CDR3 region is CASSLIQAPNEQFF. CDR3 bases: TGTGCCAGCAGTCTAATACAGGCCCCCAATGAGCAGTTCTTC. The full variable domain, with the rest looked up from reference TRBV28 and TRBJ2-1, is DVKVTQSSRYLVKRTGEKVFLECVQDMDHENMFWYRQDPGLGLRLIYFSYDVKMKEKGDIPEGYSVSREKKERFSLILESASTNQTSMYLCASSLIQAPNEQFFGPGTRLTVL.

The chain employs TRBV7-8 and TRBJ1-2; TRBD1 aligns across 12 bases. The V segment lost 1 base and the J segment 8 bases; nucleotides outside the gene matches: 5. The CDR3 contains 15 residues. The germline V gene encodes CDR1 SGHVS and CDR2 FQNEAQ. Here the CDR3 DNA reads TGTGCCAGCAGCTTAGGGGGGACAGGGGGCGACGGCTACACCTTC. Translation: CASSLGGTGGDGYTF. The variable domain in full, completed from reference TRBV7-8 and TRBJ1-2, reads GAGVSQSPRYKVAKRGQDVALRCDPISGHVSLFWYQQALGQGPEFLTYFQNEAQLDKSGLPSDRFFAERPEGSVSTLKIQRTQQEDSAVYLCASSLGGTGGDGYTFGSGTRLTVV.

The V and J genes are TRBV5-1 and TRBJ2-2; 7 bases fit TRBD1. The V and J ends lost 6 bases and 5 bases, in that order; junction bases with no gene match: 10. CDR1 and CDR2 from the germline V gene are SGHRS and YFSETQ. CDR3 length: 15 residues. DNA of the CDR3: TGCGCCAGCACCGATCTTACAGGGGCGACCGGGGAGCTGTTTTTT. Its translation is CASTDLTGATGELFF.

The rearrangement joins TRBV19 to TRBJ1-3; maybe TRBD1 (5 bases). This CDR3 is built from 13 residues. Germline CDR1 is LNHDA and CDR2 is SQIVND (reference sequence). Trimming took 10 bases from V and 2 from J, leaving 12 bases between them. The CDR3 DNA reads as TGTGCCACCTGGAGACAGACTGGAAACACCATATATTTT. Translated: CATWRQTGNTIYF.

The chain recombines TRBV3-1 (or the pseudogene TRBV3-2) with TRBJ2-2, with 10 positions matching TRBD2. Germline lookup yields CDR1 LGHDT and CDR2 YNNKEL (reference sequence). V was clipped by 3 bases and J by 4 bases; unmatched bases: 5. CDR3 size: 16 residues. The CDR3 loop is CASSQFLAGVTGELFF. CDR3 coding DNA: TGTGCCAGCAGCCAGTTTCTAGCGGGGGTCACCGGGGAGCTGTTTTTT.

The chain couples TRBV28 to TRBJ1-3; the D gene is possibly TRBD1 (6 bases). V was cut by 11 bases and J by 3 bases, with 17 bases left in between. Germline-derived CDR1 and CDR2 are MDHEN and SYDVKM. The CDR3 covers 14 residues. CDR3 nucleotides: TGTGCCTCCAGCCCCGGGGGGCTTGGAAACACCATATATTTT. Its protein product is CASSPGGLGNTIYF.

The chain uses TRBV19 and TRBJ2-1; TRBD1 aligns across 8 bases. CDR3 size: 15 residues. The ends lost 5 bases at V and 1 base at J; junction bases unmatched: 4. CDR1 is LNHDA, CDR2 SQIVND, per germline (reference sequence). In nucleotides, the CDR3 is TGTGCCAGTAGTTCCGGGACAGGTTCCTACAATGAGCAGTTCTTC. Protein sequence: CASSSGTGSYNEQFF.

V gene TRBV24-1 combines with J gene TRBJ1-1; D call uncertain. The CDR3 sequence is 13 residues long. CDR1 is KGHDR, CDR2 SFDVKD, per germline. V lost 6 bases to trimming and J lost 4 bases, with 11 bases between them. The CDR3: CATSKEGITEAFF. Written as DNA, the CDR3 is TGTGCCACCAGTAAGGAGGGTATCACTGAAGCTTTCTTT.

This clone occurred once. This chain connects TRBV5-1 to TRBJ1-4; D uncertain. The CDR3 covers 15 residues. Germline-derived CDR1 and CDR2 are SGHRS and YFSETQ. The V end lost 4 bases, the J end lost 3 bases, and 13 bases lay between the germline ends. The CDR3 loop is CASSQESVSNEKLFF. In DNA form, the CDR3 reads TGCGCCAGCAGCCAAGAGTCGGTTTCTAATGAAAAACTGTTTTTT. Full variable domain (missing parts from reference TRBV5-1 and TRBJ1-4): KAGVTQTPRYLIKTRGQQVTLSCSPISGHRSVSWYQQTPGQGLQFLFEYFSETQRNKGNFPGRFSGRQFSNSRSEMNVSTLELGDSALYLCASSQESVSNEKLFFGSGTQLSVL.

The chain couples TRBV28 to TRBJ1-5; the match to TRBD1 covers 7 bases. Germline V gene sequence: CDR1 MDHEN, CDR2 SYDVKM. Germline trimming cut 5 bases from V and 6 bases from J; bases unmatched to any gene: 13. The CDR3 runs to 16 residues. The CDR3: CASSPSGQGVGQPQHF. The DNA for the CDR3 is TGTGCCAGCAGTCCCTCGGGGCAGGGGGTTGGTCAGCCCCAGCATTTT.

The CDR3 loop reads CASSLPGTRGQANYGYTF. DNA for the CDR3: TGTGCCAGCAGCTTGCCCGGGACACGAGGGCAAGCTAACTATGGCTACACCTTC. This chain joins TRBV5-4 and TRBJ1-2, with a weak D call TRBD1 (6 bases). The CDR3 is 18 residues long. The V gene lost 1 base and the J gene lost 0 bases, with 19 bases spanning the gap. Per the germline V gene, CDR1 is SGHNT and CDR2 is YYREEE (reference sequence).

The chain employs TRBV6-2 or TRBV6-3 and TRBJ2-7; 10 nucleotides match TRBD1. The CDR3 totals 16 residues. J gave up 2 bases and V 4 bases, and 8 bases lay outside the gene matches. CDR1 and CDR2 (germline): MNHEY, SVGEGT. CDR3 amino acids: CASSCASGTGAYEQYF. In nucleotides, the CDR3 is TGTGCCAGCAGTTGCGCCTCCGGGACAGGGGCCTACGAGCAGTACTTC.